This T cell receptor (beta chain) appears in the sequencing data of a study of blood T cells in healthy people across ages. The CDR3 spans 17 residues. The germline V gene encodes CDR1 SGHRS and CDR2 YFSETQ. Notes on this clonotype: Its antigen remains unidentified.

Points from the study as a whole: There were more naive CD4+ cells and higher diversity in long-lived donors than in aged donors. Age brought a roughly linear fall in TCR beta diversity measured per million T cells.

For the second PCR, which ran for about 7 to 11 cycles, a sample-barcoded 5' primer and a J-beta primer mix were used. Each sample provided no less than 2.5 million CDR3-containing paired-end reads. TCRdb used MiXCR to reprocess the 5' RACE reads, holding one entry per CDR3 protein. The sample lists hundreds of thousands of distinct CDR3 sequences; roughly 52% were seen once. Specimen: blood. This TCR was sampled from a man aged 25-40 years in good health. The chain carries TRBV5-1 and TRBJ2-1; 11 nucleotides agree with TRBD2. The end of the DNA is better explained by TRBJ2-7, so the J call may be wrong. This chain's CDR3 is CASRISGGVSSYNEQYF. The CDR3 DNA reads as TGCGCCAGCAGGATTAGCGGGGGGGTTAGCTCCTACAATGAGCAGTACTTC.